This T cell receptor beta chain was documented in a study of T cell responses to AZD1222 COVID-19 vaccine. Study-wide results and caveats: Females made up more of the donors, who were largely white British, and clonal diversity may have come out too low. The span of vaccine-associated CD4 TCRs extended across spike, with dominance at 160-218 and 743-854.

This CDR3 has 14 amino acids. Trimming cost V 5 bases and J 0 bases, with 10 bases left between them. CDR1 SGHVS and CDR2 FQNEAQ come from the germline V gene. This clone was found once. What it binds is not known. Researchers grouped second doses given at about 4 or about 12 weeks into one pool. Some clones are missing from TCRdb's copy, which holds only in-frame ones; the method was immunoSEQ multiplex PCR. The sample contains some 150,000 clones, about 86% of which appear only once. V gene TRBV7-8 combines with J gene TRBJ1-1; D gene unclear. The receptor's source is an adult who received the AZD1222 COVID-19 vaccine. Source: peripheral blood, taken 28 days after the second AZD1222 dose. The CDR3 nucleotides read TGTGCCAGCAGCGTACAGCGCTTGAACACTGAAGCTTTCTTT. This sequence encodes CASSVQRLNTEAFF.